This T cell receptor beta chain was identified during a study of cytomegalovirus exposure and HLA in healthy donors (dated by TCRdb to about 2017). Study-level background: According to an earlier analysis of 450 to 650 of the donors, about 170 million T cells yielded approximately 120 million unique TCR beta sequences and about 300 Gb of sequence data. Because of strong linkage in the cohort, roughly five DR-DQ haplotypes were treated as single units for association and clustering. All discovery cohort repertoires had been generated using a single sequencing platform. In an earlier analysis of 550 to 700 of the donors, high-throughput TCR beta sequencing was used to judge whether each TCR beta V gene segment behaved as functional or pseudogenic. An early release that covered about 640 HLA-typed donors contained approximately 300 gigabases of sequencing data and 75 million to 100 million unique TCR sequences. Donor age, sex, ethnicity and CMV serostatus were compiled together with the repertoire data. Of the roughly 410 genotyped donors, over 80% were placed in the genetic ancestry cluster associated with self-reported Caucasian donors. The T cell repertoires of around 670 subjects were profiled by immunosequencing and related to cytomegalovirus serostatus. On average, roughly 250,000 unique TCR beta nucleotide sequences were sequenced per donor among several hundred genotyped donors of the cohort, with roughly 19% of those sequences being non-productive. In addition to the first cohort of approximately 650 subjects, a separate validation cohort of around 110 different subjects was used. Both class I and class II loci were covered by HLA typing, at four-digit resolution. To predict cytomegalovirus infection status, the study combined high-throughput TCR immunosequencing, statistical association of individual TCRs with disease status, and machine learning. A later genetic analysis took genome-wide SNP genotypes for about 55% of the 666 donors and used that subset as a discovery cohort. The aim of the study was to test whether cataloging public T cell receptors could identify signatures of past pathogen exposure. The number of typed donors differed by locus: about 629-640 for A, B, C, DRB1 and DQB1; approximately 540 for DQA1; approximately 600 for DPA1; and some 450 for DPB1. In a later analysis, previously published TCR beta repertoires from several hundred donors were re-analyzed and high-resolution HLA genotyping was added so that TCR occurrence patterns could be studied. Rather than using new phenotypic data, the later analysis identified candidate immune exposures from TCR beta sequences and from how often those sequences occurred across donors. What the research found in general, with its limitations: At a false discovery rate of 0.05, a later analysis linked under 20,000 TCR beta sequences to specific HLA alleles. It was suggested by the authors that the approach could potentially be generalized to other disease states and immunological phenotypes. A further reported finding was that TCR beta sequences accurately predicted the HLA-A and HLA-B alleles for most subjects in the first cohort. Roughly uniform sequencing depth across donors was assumed in presence/absence analyses, although this assumption may not hold. A later genetic analysis associated a missense DCLRE1C variant with V-gene and J-gene trimming of TCR beta chains, and an independent cohort replicated the association. A later analysis found that TCR association rates varied across HLA loci, with DRB1 alleles showing the most associated TCRs and HLA-C alleles the fewest. The only immune exposure information available for the cohort was CMV serostatus. Some IMGT-functional V segments, including TRBV6-2 and TRBV6-3, could not be distinguished by the 87-base-pair reads and were therefore excluded. In both the original and validation cohorts, the classifier was reported to diagnose cytomegalovirus status with high specificity and sensitivity. The study listed 150 to 200 TCR beta chains as associated with cytomegalovirus. Only TCR beta chains were sequenced in this cohort, and the absence of alpha or paired-chain data limited detectable features. Across donors, most TCR sequences were observed very rarely, whereas some public TCRs were present in many individuals. A later genetic analysis reported fewer N-insertions in productive TCRs among donors in an Asian-associated ancestry cluster than the roughly 650-donor mean. Because counts were too low, around 18 rarely observed V segments, including chromosome 9 orphons, were left out of the earlier analysis of over 550 of the donors. Strong co-occurrence of HLA alleles, especially DR and DQ, made assigning TCR associations to individual alleles difficult. Correlated functional status among segregating V segments might reflect linkage disequilibrium, but an unknown experimental factor could not be ruled out. In a later analysis, HLA-associated TCR beta chains were found to be more clonally expanded and to have lower generation probabilities than equally common non-associated chains. Several of the top co-occurrence clusters appeared to be linked to parvovirus B19, influenza, CMV and Epstein-Barr virus, according to a later analysis. Most CMV-associated TCR beta chains appeared to be HLA-restricted in a later analysis, and the HLA associations seemed to be driven largely by CMV exposure. Because HLA typing was unavailable for some donors at each locus, only the typed subset was used in association tests. Broadly in line with IMGT annotations, most TCR beta V segments showed up in productive rearrangements about 87% or about 30% of the time in an earlier analysis of several hundred of the donors. A cluster of highly shared sequence variants was judged likely to be a technical artifact of the sequencing pipeline. A few of the identified cytomegalovirus-associated TCR beta chains were confirmed in vitro to be specific for cytomegalovirus antigens.

Note on this clone: Its specific antigen is unknown.

The cohort was made up of 666 healthy bone marrow donors. Cohort members were all nominally healthy when sampled, although unrecorded immune exposures were likely present. The donor was CMV seronegative and belonged to the group of around 400 seronegative cohort members. A peripheral blood sample was provided by each donor, and peripheral blood mononuclear cells were used for TCR beta sequencing. Genomic DNA extraction from the blood cell samples was performed with the Qiagen DNeasy Blood Extraction Kit. The CDR3 runs 15 residues from the cysteine to the phenylalanine. Left in the record is the CDR3 DNA by itself, 45 bases read in frame from the first base. The V and J ends are trimmed by 2 bases and 5 bases, leaving 15 bases between them. Sequences LNHDA (CDR1) and SQIVND (CDR2) are obtained from the germline V gene (reference sequence). Library preparation was by the immunoSEQ multiplex PCR assay. The multiplex PCR relied on a mix of 60 forward primers for TCR Vbeta segments and 13 reverse primers for TCR Jbeta segments. Amplification of the CDR3 region of rearranged TCR beta genes was performed with a multiplex PCR assay on genomic DNA. Amplified TCR beta libraries were sequenced as 87-base-pair reads on the Illumina HiSeq System. The published analysis was carried out like this. In a later analysis, some 80 million unique TCR beta chains were counted across the 500 to 700 repertoires, and approximately 11 million of these chains were shared by at least two donors. Raw reads were error-corrected and collapsed into unique sequences by a nearest-neighbor algorithm in which closely related sequences were merged to remove PCR and sequencing errors. To assign V, D and J gene segments, CDR3 sequences were aligned to IMGT reference sequences. For a sequence to be retained, at least a six-nucleotide match to both a V gene segment and a J gene segment was required. Rearrangements were called productive when the CDR3 lacked stop codons and stayed in frame with V and J; all others were non-productive. Following IMGT convention, CDR3 was defined as the stretch from the second conserved V-encoded cysteine up to the conserved J-encoded phenylalanine. Sequences without an unambiguous match to a single V gene segment were excluded from the earlier analysis of 587 of the donors. In an earlier analysis of 500 to 750 of the donors, V segments were called functional above 56.7% productive rearrangements and were called segregating when the between-donor standard deviation exceeded 5%. A statistical classification framework was built to diagnose cytomegalovirus status from the catalog of TCR beta chain sequences. In a later analysis, TCR nucleotide sequences were compared against IMGT/GENE-DB human TR gene sequences so that V and J genes could be assigned. The TCRdist pipeline was used in a later analysis to assign CDR3 sequences and most-parsimonious VDJ recombination scenarios. A later analysis defined each TCR beta chain by its CDR3 amino acid sequence plus V-gene family, and excluded reads lacking a unique V-gene family. In a later analysis, nearly 600 highly shared, low-generation-probability nucleotide sequences were removed to address suspected cross-contamination and a sequencing artifact. In a later analysis, a clonal expansion index for each public chain was calculated from normalized within-repertoire ranks of inferred template counts. In a later analysis, generation probabilities were computed using a VDJ recombination model fitted to out-of-frame rearrangements, and the results were checked against IGoR. In a later analysis, hypergeometric tests were used to score TCR-TCR, TCR-HLA and TCR-CMV co-occurrence, with a repertoire-size bias correction applied to TCR pairs. False discovery rates were estimated in a later analysis by permuting HLA or CMV assignments 20 times. A later analysis grouped co-occurring TCRs with DBSCAN, adding TCRdist sequence similarity when clustering within HLA-allele-positive subsets. Repertoires with fewer than 30,000 or more than 120,000 public chains, plus five repertoires with anomalous nucleotide sharing, were excluded from co-occurrence clustering. This immuneACCESS table, as held by TCRdb, lists in-frame sequences with V and J called but not all clones. Of the missing ones, under half trace to an unresolved V gene in checked studies; the others have no known cause. Clone size and the V and J calls come from that table; the DNA yielded D and trimming. The table for this sample lists 140,000 to 150,000 clones. The ten top clones hold 0.8% to 1% of the sample.

The specimen was PBMCs. This receptor was taken from a male donor in good health and CMV-seronegative. The chain uses TRBV19 and TRBJ1-2; the best D guess is TRBD1, with 5 bases matching. The CDR3: CASSISAGMDYGYTF. The sequence in DNA is TGTGCCAGTAGTATATCGGCAGGGATGGATTATGGCTACACCTTC.